This TCR beta chain was documented in a study of control samples from healthy donors and cancer patients. Trimming took 1 base from V and 9 from J, leaving 7 bases between them. The CDR3 runs 12 residues. CDR1 and CDR2 from the germline V gene are LGHDT and YNNKEL (reference sequence). Clones were read by immunoSEQ multiplex PCR, and TCRdb kept only the in-frame ones, dropping some. This table has approximately 170,000 clones, 91% appearing once. Sequenced sample: blood. This TCR came from a woman in her twenties or thirties in good health. The chain has TRBV3-1 (or the pseudogene TRBV3-2) and TRBJ2-1; TRBD1 might be the D (5 bases). The CDR3 here is CASSQVTGEQFF. CDR3 coding DNA: TGTGCCAGCAGCCAAGTAACAGGTGAGCAGTTCTTC.